The 24 T cell receptor beta chains below were found in one sample sequenced in a study of CXCR3-negative and CXCR3-positive naive CD8 T cells. Study-wide points: Naive cells with CXCR3 showed TRB CDR3s that were more hydrophobic than those in CXCR3-negative naive cells.

Their target antigens are unknown. 5' RACE that incorporated UMI labels was used to prepare the TRB cDNA libraries. One entry per CDR3 protein, without DNA, is what TCRdb gives after re-calling the 5' RACE reads. The sample table sets out about 130,000 distinct CDR3 sequences. The sample taken for sequencing was naive CXCR3+ CD8+ T cells from blood. Specified subset: CD45RO-CCR7+CD27+CD95- naive CD8+ T cells expressing CXCR3 (TNR3+). Receptors originate from a human donor in good health. Some clones in this sample may be carry-over from other donors' samples.

This rearrangement joins TRBV6-5 to TRBJ1-5; TCRdb calls TRBD1, which cannot be checked without DNA. From germline, CDR1 is MNHEY and CDR2 SVGAGI. The CDR3 is made up of 20 amino acids. The chain's CDR3 is CASSCPTRDRGRLSNQPQHF.

The V call is TRBV3-1, the J call TRBJ2-1. Per germline, CDR1 LGHDT and CDR2 YNNKEL (reference sequence). This CDR3 spans 16 amino acids. This CDR3 reads CASSQLPGGYHNEQFF.

Here the CDR3 reads CASSLGASGSTDTQYF. The J gene is TRBJ2-3, the V gene TRBV5-6; with no DNA, the TCRdb D assignment of TRBD2 cannot be verified. There are 16 residues in the CDR3. Germline V gene lookup returns CDR1 SGHDT and CDR2 YYEEEE.

This chain links TRBV9 with TRBJ2-7; with no DNA, the TCRdb D assignment of TRBD1 cannot be verified. The CDR3 consists of 14 residues. The germline V gene has CDR1 SGDLS and CDR2 YYNGEE. CDR3 in amino acids: CASSVGPEDYEQYF. The whole variable domain, remainder taken from reference TRBV9 and TRBJ2-7, is DSGVTQTPKHLITATGQRVTLRCSPRSGDLSVYWYQQSLDQGLQFLIQYYNGEERAKGNILERFSAQQFPDLHSELNLSSLELGDSALYFCASSVGPEDYEQYFGPGTRLTVT.

This chain uses TRBV5-1 with TRBJ1-1; the D call from TCRdb, TRBD1, cannot be confirmed without DNA. Germline-derived CDR1 and CDR2 are SGHRS and YFSETQ. CDR3 length equals 16 residues. The chain's CDR3 is CASSYGQGHPNTEAFF.

The chain is built from TRBV7-9 and TRBJ2-1; with no DNA, the TCRdb D assignment of TRBD2 cannot be verified. Germline values: CDR1 SEHNR, CDR2 FQNEAQ (reference sequence). The CDR3 runs to 15 residues. The CDR3 protein is CASSSGLAEGNEQFF.

The V and J genes are TRBV7-6 and TRBJ2-1; TCRdb's assignment of TRBD1 cannot be checked, as there is no DNA. The CDR3 is 16 amino acids. Per germline, CDR1 SGHVS and CDR2 FNYEAQ. The CDR3 here is CASSLRWTGLYNEQFF. Full variable domain (missing parts from reference TRBV7-6 and TRBJ2-1): GAGVSQSPRYKVTKRGQDVALRCDPISGHVSLYWYRQALGQGPEFLTYFNYEAQQDKSGLPNDRFSAERPEGSISTLTIQRTEQRDSAMYRCASSLRWTGLYNEQFFGPGTRLTVL.

V is TRBV13 and J is TRBJ1-1; the TCRdb D gene call, TRBD1, has no DNA to confirm it. Germline V gene lookup returns CDR1 PRHDT and CDR2 FYEKMQ (reference sequence). The CDR3 spans 15 residues. CDR3 region: CASSEGGGADTEAFF. Combining the CDR3 with reference TRBV13 and TRBJ1-1 gives the whole variable domain AAGVIQSPRHLIKEKRETATLKCYPIPRHDTVYWYQQGPGQDPQFLISFYEKMQSDKGSIPDRFSAQQFSDYHSELNMSSLELGDSALYFCASSEGGGADTEAFFGQGTRLTVV.

The chain couples TRBV7-2 to TRBJ2-7; TCRdb designates TRBD2, a call that cannot be tested without DNA. Germline values: CDR1 SGHTA, CDR2 FQGNSA. The CDR3 covers 13 residues. This CDR3 is CATAGIVAPEQYF.

The CDR3: CASTETPYTEAFF. This chain links TRBV2 with TRBJ1-1. CDR1 SNHLY and CDR2 FYNNEI come from the germline V gene. This CDR3 is 13 amino acids long.

The chain couples TRBV29-1 to TRBJ1-1; no DNA is available, so the TRBD1 call from TCRdb remains unchecked. This CDR3 is built from 14 residues. Germline V lookup: CDR1 SQVTM, CDR2 ANQGSEA. The CDR3 reads CSVEDSQGFTEAFF.

The chain combines TRBV29-1 with TRBJ1-6. This CDR3 has 16 amino acids. Germline CDR1 is SQVTM and CDR2 is ANQGSEA. The CDR3 sequence: CSVEEDDGLYNSPLHF.

The rearrangement joins TRBV13 to TRBJ2-5; TCRdb selects TRBD1, and the lack of DNA leaves this call unchecked. In germline, CDR1 is PRHDT, CDR2 FYEKMQ (reference sequence). CDR3 length: 13 residues. CDR3 protein: CASSQGLQETQYF.

The rearrangement links TRBV7-9 to TRBJ2-7; TCRdb selects TRBD1, and the lack of DNA leaves this call unchecked. The CDR3 spans 12 residues. From germline, CDR1 is SEHNR and CDR2 FQNEAQ (reference sequence). This CDR3 reads CASRRTGDEQYF.

The rearrangement links TRBV21-1 to TRBJ1-2. TRBV21-1 is noted as a pseudogene. The CDR3 contains 14 residues. CDR3 region: CASSKGANNYGYTF.

The CDR3 loop is CSVEDRRTTSDTQYF. The rearrangement uses TRBV29-1 and TRBJ2-3; as DNA is missing, the TRBD2 call by TCRdb cannot be tested. The CDR3 consists of 15 residues. CDR1 and CDR2 from the germline V gene are SQVTM and ANQGSEA.

The CDR3 reads CASSLAGQWTEAFF. The chain links TRBV5-1 to TRBJ1-1; as DNA is missing, the TRBD1 call by TCRdb cannot be tested. The CDR3 extends over 14 amino acids. CDR1 and CDR2 (germline): SGHRS, YFSETQ.

The rearrangement joins TRBV27 to TRBJ2-1. CDR1 and CDR2 from the germline V gene are MNHEY and SMNVEV (reference sequence). The CDR3 length is 13 residues. The CDR3 is CASSLVEYNEQFF.

The V call is TRBV19, the J call TRBJ2-1; there is no DNA to check the TCRdb D call of TRBD1. The germline V gene encodes CDR1 LNHDA and CDR2 SQIVND (reference sequence). The CDR3 is 15 residues long. CDR3 residues: CASSVPGPPPNEQFF.

This chain links TRBV5-6 with TRBJ1-1; the D call from TCRdb, TRBD1, cannot be confirmed without DNA. The CDR3 length is 14 residues. Germline V gene data show CDR1 as SGHDT and CDR2 as YYEEEE. The CDR3: CASSPDRVNTEAFF.

J is TRBJ1-1 and V is TRBV4-2; TCRdb's D call of TRBD1 is untestable without DNA. Germline V gene lookup returns CDR1 LGHNA and CDR2 YNFKEQ. The CDR3 runs 14 residues. This CDR3 is CASSHITGDLEAFF.

The CDR3 sequence is CATSRDRYSNQPQHF. V gene TRBV15 combines with J gene TRBJ1-5. CDR1 and CDR2 from the germline V gene are LNHNV and YYDKDF (reference sequence). CDR3 size: 15 residues.

This chain connects TRBV3-1 to TRBJ2-7; TCRdb designates TRBD1, a call that cannot be tested without DNA. This CDR3 is 14 amino acids long. CDR1 and CDR2 from the germline V gene are LGHDT and YNNKEL (reference sequence). The CDR3 region is CASSPGTGLYEQYF.

The chain joins TRBV4-1 to TRBJ2-5; TCRdb picks TRBD2, but there is no DNA to check that call. Germline lookup yields CDR1 MGHRA and CDR2 YSYEKL. CDR3 length: 16 amino acids. The CDR3 loop reads CASSQGTSGPTETQYF.